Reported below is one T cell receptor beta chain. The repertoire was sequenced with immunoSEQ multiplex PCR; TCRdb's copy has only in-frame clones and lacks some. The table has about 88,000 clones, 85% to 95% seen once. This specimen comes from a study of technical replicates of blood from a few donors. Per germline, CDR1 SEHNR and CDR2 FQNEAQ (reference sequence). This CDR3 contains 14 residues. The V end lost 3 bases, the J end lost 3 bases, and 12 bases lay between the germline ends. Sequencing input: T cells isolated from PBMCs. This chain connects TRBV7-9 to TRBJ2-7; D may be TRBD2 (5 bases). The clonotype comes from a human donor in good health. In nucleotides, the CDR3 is TGTGCCAGCAGCTTTGAGGGAGTTTACTACGAGCAGTACTTC. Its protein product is CASSFEGVYYEQYF. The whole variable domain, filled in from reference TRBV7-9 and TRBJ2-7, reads DTGVSQNPRHKITKRGQNVTFRCDPISEHNRLYWYRQTLGQGPEFLTYFQNEAQLEKSRLLSDRFSAERPKGSFSTLEIQRTEQGDSAMYLCASSFEGVYYEQYFGPGTRLTVT.